Below are 29 T cell receptor beta chains sequenced from a single sample in a study of cytomegalovirus exposure and HLA in healthy donors. The PCR used 60 Vbeta and 13 Jbeta primers. Here immunoSEQ multiplex PCR was the method, and the copy in TCRdb shows in-frame clones only, minus some. The data show approximately 220,000 clones, about 80% seen once. The specimen was PBMCs. These receptors were collected from a man between 18 and 29 years old in good health and CMV-seronegative.

The chain is built from TRBV7-8 and TRBJ2-7; 11 nucleotides line up with TRBD2. Germline V CDR1 and CDR2: SGHVS, FQNEAQ. J lost 3 bases, V lost 5 bases, and 9 bases had no gene match. CDR3 length: 16 amino acids. CDR3 sequence reads: CASSPGTSGGFYEQYF. The CDR3 DNA sequence: TGTGCCAGCAGCCCGGGGACTAGCGGAGGCTTCTACGAGCAGTACTTC.

This clone was seen more than once but under ten times. The rearrangement joins TRBV5-6 to TRBJ1-1; 9 bases match TRBD1. J was trimmed by 1 base and V by 4 bases; bases with no gene match: 17. In germline, CDR1 is SGHDT, CDR2 YYEEEE. The CDR3 length is 19 residues. CDR3 amino acids: CASSPLYGDRAMRNTEAFF. The DNA of the CDR3 is TGTGCCAGCAGCCCGTTATACGGGGACAGGGCAATGAGGAACACTGAAGCTTTCTTT. Drawing the rest from reference TRBV5-6 and TRBJ1-1, the complete variable domain is DAGVTQSPTHLIKTRGQQVTLRCSPKSGHDTVSWYQQALGQGPQFIFQYYEEEERQRGNFPDRFSGHQFPNYSSELNVNALLLGDSALYLCASSPLYGDRAMRNTEAFFGQGTRLTVV.

In its sample, this clone was seen once. The chain recombines TRBV5-4 with TRBJ2-7, with a possible D match to TRBD1 (6 bases). Germline CDR1 SGHNT, CDR2 YYREEE (reference sequence). This CDR3 comprises 12 residues. Trimming pared 0 bases from V and 7 bases from J, leaving 8 bases between. For the CDR3, the DNA is TGTGCCAGCAGCTTGGAGGGACAAGAGCAGTACTTC. It is translated as CASSLEGQEQYF.

The chain joins TRBV2 to TRBJ2-3, with D unresolved. CDR1 SNHLY and CDR2 FYNNEI come from the germline V gene. With 2 bases removed from V and 2 bases from J, the gap between germline ends came to 20 bases. This CDR3 region has 18 residues. The CDR3 region has the DNA TGTGCCAGCAGTGAAAATCGGTGGGCAGCTACCCTCACAGATACGCAGTATTTT. Protein product: CASSENRWAATLTDTQYF.

The chain has TRBV5-6 and TRBJ1-2; 11 bases map to TRBD1. The CDR3 runs 16 residues. Trimming at V came to 1 base and at J to 7 bases, leaving 9 bases not matched to a gene. Germline V gene data show CDR1 as SGHDT and CDR2 as YYEEEE. The CDR3 DNA is TGTGCCAGCAGCTTGTTTTTGGGACAGGGGGTCGTTGGCTACACCTTC. Translated, it gives CASSLFLGQGVVGYTF.

The genes are TRBV19 and TRBJ2-5; a weak D match, TRBD1 (5 bases). Germline CDR1 reads LNHDA; CDR2 reads SQIVND (reference sequence). Trimming left V 2 bases short and J 4 bases short, with 11 bases between. The CDR3 is 14 amino acids. DNA for the CDR3: TGTGCCAGTAGTATAACAGGAAGGGGAGAGACCCAGTACTTC. This sequence encodes CASSITGRGETQYF.

This chain uses TRBV27 with TRBJ1-5, with TRBD1 as a possible D gene (6 bases). Looked up from germline, CDR1 is MNHEY and CDR2 is SMNVEV (reference sequence). V shed 2 bases and J shed 4 bases, with 12 bases lying between them. The CDR3 runs 15 residues. The CDR3: CASSLTQGLNQPQHF. The CDR3, as DNA: TGTGCCAGCAGTTTAACACAGGGCCTAAATCAGCCCCAGCATTTT.

This clone was observed a few times. The chain uses TRBV19 and TRBJ1-5, with 7 nucleotides matching TRBD1. Germline V gives CDR1 LNHDA, CDR2 SQIVND (reference sequence). V was clipped by 4 bases and J by 13 bases; unmatched bases: 10. CDR3 length equals 13 residues. This chain's CDR3 is CASSRSTGVGQHF. CDR3 in DNA: TGTGCCAGTAGTAGGTCAACAGGGGTCGGACAGCATTTT. Filled out from reference TRBV19 and TRBJ1-5, the complete variable domain reads DGGITQSPKYLFRKEGQNVTLSCEQNLNHDAMYWYRQDPGQGLRLIYYSQIVNDFQKGDIAEGYSVSREKKESFPLTVTSAQKNPTAFYLCASSRSTGVGQHFGDGTRLSIL.

Only one count was recorded for this clone. The rearrangement uses TRBV2 and TRBJ1-3; TRBD1 matches at 7 bases. J lost 7 bases, V lost 5 bases, and 23 bases had no gene match. The CDR3 is 19 residues long. The germline CDR1 and CDR2 sequences are SNHLY and FYNNEI. As DNA, the CDR3 is TGTGCCAGCAGTCCGATACGTGTTAACGACAGGGCTCCGAAGAACACCATATATTTT. Translated: CASSPIRVNDRAPKNTIYF.

V is TRBV21-1 and J is TRBJ2-7; the table assigns TRBD1, which was not confirmed against the DNA. TRBV21-1 is noted as a pseudogene. The CDR3 is 17 amino acids. The CDR3 loop reads CASSKESETGINHEQYF. The CDR3 bases are TGTGCCAGCAGCAAAGAATCCGAGACAGGCATTAACCACGAGCAGTACTTC.

The V gene is TRBV7-6, the J gene TRBJ1-2; possibly TRBD1 for D (5 bases). CDR1 SGHVS and CDR2 FNYEAQ come from the germline V gene. V was clipped by 1 base and J by 8 bases, with 14 bases between them. This CDR3 contains 14 residues. CDR3 in amino acids: CASSLDDSVGGYTF. The CDR3 bases are TGTGCCAGCAGCTTAGATGACAGTGTGGGGGGCTACACCTTC.

This clone has a single count. This chain connects TRBV4-3 to TRBJ2-5; D is undetermined. The DNA end lines up better with TRBJ2-7; the J call may be wrong. The CDR3 length is 16 residues. Germline V CDR1 and CDR2: LGHNA, YSLEER. CDR3 sequence: CASSQDRFSDSYEQYF. The CDR3 nucleotides read TGCGCCAGCAGCCAAGATCGATTCTCGGACTCCTACGAGCAGTACTTC.

The rearrangement joins TRBV5-5 to TRBJ1-5, with TRBD1 matching 7 bases. The V and J ends lost 0 bases and 7 bases, in that order; junction bases with no gene match: 4. CDR3 length equals 14 residues. The germline V gene has CDR1 SGHKS and CDR2 YYEKEE (reference sequence). For the CDR3, the DNA is TGTGCCAGCAGCTTGGCACAGGGGCACCAGCCCCAGCATTTT. It yields the protein CASSLAQGHQPQHF.

The chain uses TRBV10-3 and TRBJ2-1; D is undetermined. CDR3 length equals 13 residues. Germline values: CDR1 ENHRY, CDR2 SYGVKD. V lost 10 bases, J lost 0 bases, and 10 bases lay in between. This chain's CDR3 is CATAESSYNEQFF. CDR3 bases: TGTGCCACCGCTGAGAGCTCCTACAATGAGCAGTTCTTC.

The V call is TRBV2, the J call TRBJ2-3, with 8 bases lining up with TRBD1. Germline V gene sequence: CDR1 SNHLY, CDR2 FYNNEI. The CDR3 runs 12 residues. With V trimmed by 8 bases and J by 10 bases, 8 bases remained unmatched. CDR3 in amino acids: CASEEGQGPQYF. CDR3 bases: TGTGCCAGCGAAGAAGGACAGGGCCCGCAGTATTTT.

The V and J genes are TRBV5-1 and TRBJ1-1, with TRBD1 as a possible D gene (5 bases). Germline values: CDR1 SGHRS, CDR2 YFSETQ. CDR3 size: 15 residues. The V gene lost 4 bases and the J gene lost 1 base, with 14 bases spanning the gap. The CDR3 DNA follows: TGCGCCAGCAGCCTATGGGCCGGGGGGAACACTGAAGCTTTCTTT. It codes for CASSLWAGGNTEAFF.

As DNA, the CDR3 is TGCAGCGTCCTTTCGGACTTACCCTCCTACGAGCAGTACTTC. Amino acid sequence: CSVLSDLPSYEQYF. This chain joins TRBV29-1 and TRBJ2-7; D may be TRBD2 (5 bases). Germline V gives CDR1 SQVTM, CDR2 ANQGSEA. The CDR3 loop spans 14 amino acids. V was trimmed by 6 bases and J by 0 bases, leaving 15 bases between them.

In the case of this clone: The same CDR3 is also encoded by other DNA sequences in this sample. The chain combines TRBV7-9 with TRBJ2-7, with 7 bases that match TRBD1. Germline V CDR1 and CDR2: SEHNR, FQNEAQ (reference sequence). The CDR3 covers 14 residues. The V and J ends lost 4 bases and 2 bases, in that order; junction bases with no gene match: 5. CDR3 in amino acids: CASSSRQGPYEQYF. The DNA for the CDR3 is TGTGCCAGCAGCTCCCGACAGGGACCCTACGAGCAGTACTTC.

The chain combines TRBV7-8 with TRBJ1-5; tentative D call: TRBD1 (5 bases). Trimming stripped 11 bases from V and 0 bases from J, with 11 bases between. The germline CDR1 and CDR2 sequences are SGHVS and FQNEAQ. The CDR3 spans 13 residues. The CDR3 sequence is CAWGGASNQPQHF. The CDR3 DNA reads TGTGCCTGGGGTGGGGCTAGCAATCAGCCCCAGCATTTT. Drawing the rest from reference TRBV7-8 and TRBJ1-5, the complete variable domain is GAGVSQSPRYKVAKRGQDVALRCDPISGHVSLFWYQQALGQGPEFLTYFQNEAQLDKSGLPSDRFFAERPEGSVSTLKIQRTQQEDSAVYLCAWGGASNQPQHFGDGTRLSIL.

The V gene is TRBV7-2, the J gene TRBJ1-1, with TRBD1 as a possible D gene (6 bases). Germline loops: CDR1 SGHTA, CDR2 FQGNSA. The CDR3 is made up of 14 amino acids. Trimming pared 2 bases from V and 2 bases from J, leaving 9 bases between. For the CDR3, the DNA is TGTGCCAGCAGCTTACTACAGGGTAACACTGAAGCTTTCTTT. Amino acid sequence: CASSLLQGNTEAFF. The complete variable domain, with remaining parts taken from reference TRBV7-2 and TRBJ1-1, reads GAGVSQSPSNKVTEKGKDVELRCDPISGHTALYWYRQSLGQGLEFLIYFQGNSAPDKSGLPSDRFSAERTGGSVSTLTIQRTQQEDSAVYLCASSLLQGNTEAFFGQGTRLTVV.

This sequence joins TRBV4-3 and TRBJ2-1, with 9 bases that match TRBD2. The CDR3 is made up of 16 amino acids. V shed 0 bases and J 12 bases; nucleotides not matched to a gene: 12. The germline V gene has CDR1 LGHNA and CDR2 YSLEER. CDR3 nucleotide sequence: TGCGCCAGCAGCCAAGATTACGGCGGGAGGGCCCATATGCAGTTCTTC. It specifies CASSQDYGGRAHMQFF.

The J gene is TRBJ1-2, the V gene TRBV30, with D hard to call. CDR1 and CDR2 from the germline V gene are GTSNPN and SVGIG (reference sequence). The CDR3 extends over 14 amino acids. The V end lost 0 bases, the J end lost 3 bases, and 11 bases lay between the germline ends. The CDR3 coding sequence is TGTGCCTGGAGTGTACTGTCCCAACACTATGGCTACACCTTC. This encodes CAWSVLSQHYGYTF.

This clone appeared a few times. This chain uses TRBV27 with TRBJ1-1; 7 bases map to TRBD1. With V trimmed by 3 bases and J by 4 bases, 14 bases remained unmatched. Per germline, CDR1 MNHEY and CDR2 SMNVEV (reference sequence). This CDR3 comprises 17 residues. The CDR3 is CASSFPPNPTGITEAFF. For the CDR3, the DNA is TGTGCCAGCAGTTTCCCACCCAATCCGACAGGGATCACTGAAGCTTTCTTT.

The chain recombines TRBV7-3 with TRBJ2-3, with 9 bases fitting TRBD1. V shed 2 bases, J shed 3 bases, and the junction held 6 bases outside the gene matches. The germline V gene has CDR1 SGHTA and CDR2 FQGTGA. CDR3 length: 16 residues. The CDR3 here is CASSLQQGAETDTQYF. The CDR3 coding sequence is TGTGCCAGCAGCTTACAACAGGGGGCCGAGACAGATACGCAGTATTTT.

The V and J genes are TRBV7-2 and TRBJ1-4; tentative D call: TRBD1 (5 bases). The CDR3 contains 12 residues. V dropped 5 bases and J dropped 5 bases, with 6 bases sitting between them. The germline gives CDR1 SGHTA, CDR2 FQGNSA. The chain's CDR3 is CASSPGNEKLFF. CDR3 in DNA: TGTGCCAGCAGCCCAGGGAATGAAAAACTGTTTTTT.

The J gene is TRBJ1-4, the V gene TRBV27; 7 bases fit TRBD1. Germline CDR1 reads MNHEY; CDR2 reads SMNVEV (reference sequence). The CDR3 covers 14 residues. The junction had 6 bases not matched to a gene; V was cut back by 3 bases and J by 8 bases. CDR3 loop: CASSFLGDSEKLFF. The CDR3 bases are TGTGCCAGCAGTTTTTTGGGGGACAGCGAAAAACTGTTTTTT.

The chain has TRBV6-1 and TRBJ1-3; D is unclear. The CDR3 covers 13 residues. The germline CDR1 and CDR2 sequences are MNHNS and SASEGT. The V end lost 8 bases, the J end lost 3 bases, and 11 bases lay between the germline ends. The CDR3 coding sequence is TGTGCCAGCTCCCCTACCCTTGGAAACACCATATATTTT. Translation gives CASSPTLGNTIYF.

The CDR3 DNA sequence: TGTGCCAGCAGCGTAGAAGGGGGTCATTACGAGCAGTACTTC. It encodes CASSVEGGHYEQYF. The rearrangement joins TRBV9 to TRBJ2-7; possible D gene TRBD1, 6 bases. Trimming cost V 0 bases and J 4 bases, with 11 bases left between them. Germline V gene data show CDR1 as SGDLS and CDR2 as YYNGEE. The CDR3 has 14 amino acids. Complete variable domain (other parts from reference TRBV9 and TRBJ2-7): DSGVTQTPKHLITATGQRVTLRCSPRSGDLSVYWYQQSLDQGLQFLIQYYNGEERAKGNILERFSAQQFPDLHSELNLSSLELGDSALYFCASSVEGGHYEQYFGPGTRLTVT.

The chain carries TRBV11-1 and TRBJ2-3; D unclear. The germline gives CDR1 SGHAT, CDR2 FQDESV (reference sequence). With 3 bases removed from V and 5 bases from J, the gap between germline ends came to 3 bases. This CDR3 has 11 residues. The CDR3 sequence is CASSFLDTQYF. As DNA, the CDR3 is TGTGCCAGCAGCTTCCTAGATACGCAGTATTTT.